Below are 26 T cell receptor beta chains sequenced from a single sample in a study of blood T cell repertoires in COVID-19. Clones were sequenced by immunoSEQ multiplex PCR, and TCRdb holds only the in-frame ones, with some missing. The sample yields 65,000 to 75,000 clones, 80% seen once. The sequencing sample was made of peripheral blood. These receptors all come from a human donor in a cohort sampled during active COVID-19.

This clone was counted a few times. V usage is TRBV5-4 and J usage is TRBJ1-1, with 9 positions matching TRBD1. This CDR3 is built from 14 residues. Per the germline V gene, CDR1 is SGHNT and CDR2 is YYREEE (reference sequence). V lost 6 bases to trimming and J lost 4 bases; unmatched junction nucleotides: 7. CDR3 sequence reads: CASTPTGGGTEAFF. DNA for the CDR3: TGTGCCAGCACCCCGACAGGGGGAGGCACTGAAGCTTTCTTT.

V gene TRBV11-1 combines with J gene TRBJ1-4; D is perhaps TRBD1 (5 bases). In germline, CDR1 is SGHAT, CDR2 FQDESV (reference sequence). CDR3 length equals 12 residues. Trimming took 5 bases from V and 8 from J, leaving 9 bases between them. CDR3 DNA sequence: TGTGCCAGCAGCCTCGACAGAGAAAAACTGTTTTTT. Protein product: CASSLDREKLFF.

The chain employs TRBV19 and TRBJ2-7, with TRBD1 identical over 7 bases. The CDR3 extends over 16 amino acids. Germline V gene lookup returns CDR1 LNHDA and CDR2 SQIVND (reference sequence). The V and J ends lost 3 bases and 1 base, in that order; junction bases with no gene match: 9. As DNA, the CDR3 is TGTGCCAGTAGTATCACAGGGGATATTAGTTCCTACGAGCAGTACTTC. It translates to CASSITGDISSYEQYF.

The chain is built from TRBV7-6 and TRBJ2-3; no clear D gene. The CDR3 runs 16 residues. CDR1 and CDR2 from the germline V gene are SGHVS and FNYEAQ. With 1 base removed from V and 0 bases from J, the gap between germline ends came to 11 bases. CDR3 in amino acids: CASSLGAQASTDTQYF. CDR3 sequence (DNA): TGTGCCAGCAGCTTAGGTGCCCAAGCTAGCACAGATACGCAGTATTTT.

The genes are TRBV11-3 and TRBJ1-5; D unclear. In germline, CDR1 is SGHNT, CDR2 YENEEA. The V gene lost 1 base and the J gene lost 5 bases, with 6 bases spanning the gap. The CDR3 totals 13 residues. CDR3 DNA sequence: TGTGCCAGCAGCTTAGGCCCGGATCAGCCCCAGCATTTT. Translated, it gives CASSLGPDQPQHF.

The J gene is TRBJ1-3, the V gene TRBV7-2; a possible D gene is TRBD1 (5 bases). Germline loops: CDR1 SGHTA, CDR2 FQGNSA. The CDR3 covers 13 residues. V lost 1 base and J 8 bases, leaving 9 bases between the germline ends. The CDR3 reads CASSLGQGDTIYF. CDR3 sequence (DNA): TGTGCCAGCAGCTTAGGGCAGGGTGACACCATATATTTT.

With regard to this clone: Sequence at one end of the junction differs from germline and may be a read error. This rearrangement joins TRBV7-7 to TRBJ2-2; D is unclear. This CDR3 has 15 amino acids. Germline CDR1 is SSHAT and CDR2 is FNYEAQ (reference sequence). The CDR3 DNA sequence: TGTGCTAGCAGCTTAGATAATAAGAACACCGGGGAGCTGTTTTTT. Its protein is CASSLDNKNTGELFF.

The CDR3 sequence is CASSPGLARTDTQYF. In DNA form, the CDR3 reads TGTGCCAGCAGCCCGGGACTAGCGAGAACAGATACGCAGTATTTT. The gene calls are TRBV5-6 and TRBJ2-3; 10 nucleotides agree with TRBD2. Germline V gene sequence: CDR1 SGHDT, CDR2 YYEEEE. The trim removed 4 bases at V and 3 bases at J, leaving 5 bases unmatched. The CDR3 consists of 15 residues. Complete variable domain (other parts from reference TRBV5-6 and TRBJ2-3): DAGVTQSPTHLIKTRGQQVTLRCSPKSGHDTVSWYQQALGQGPQFIFQYYEEEERQRGNFPDRFSGHQFPNYSSELNVNALLLGDSALYLCASSPGLARTDTQYFGPGTRLTVL.

V gene TRBV5-6 combines with J gene TRBJ1-6, with 12 bases lining up with TRBD1. The CDR3 totals 15 residues. In germline, CDR1 is SGHDT, CDR2 YYEEEE. Unmatched junction bases numbered 5, after V lost 4 bases and J lost 9 bases. The CDR3 DNA sequence: TGTGCCAGCAGCGCGGGGGACAGGGGGCTTTCACCCCTCCACTTT. Translated: CASSAGDRGLSPLHF.

V and J are TRBV14 and TRBJ2-3; possible D gene TRBD2, 6 bases. This CDR3 comprises 16 residues. CDR1 and CDR2 from the germline V gene are SGHDN and FVKESK. V shed 1 base and J shed 4 bases, with 15 bases lying between them. DNA for the CDR3: TGTGCCAGCAGCCAAGCTGGGCTAGCGAAGGCAGATACGCAGTATTTT. This sequence encodes CASSQAGLAKADTQYF.

The J gene is TRBJ2-1, the V gene TRBV6-5; tentatively, D is TRBD1 (5 bases). The CDR3 loop spans 13 amino acids. Germline values: CDR1 MNHEY, CDR2 SVGAGI. Trimming shortened V by 8 bases and J by 6 bases, and 14 bases separated the two germline ends. The CDR3 region has the DNA TGTGCCAGCTATGACAGTGGAACCAATGAGCAGTTCTTC. This gives the protein CASYDSGTNEQFF.

This sequence joins TRBV5-6 and TRBJ1-5; D uncertain. V lost 4 bases and J 1 base, leaving 12 bases between the germline ends. CDR3 length: 15 amino acids. Germline V gene data show CDR1 as SGHDT and CDR2 as YYEEEE. The CDR3 sequence is CASSRGSRSNQPQHF. Here the CDR3 DNA reads TGTGCCAGCAGCCGCGGTAGCCGGAGCAATCAGCCCCAGCATTTT.

This chain joins TRBV28 and TRBJ2-7; possibly TRBD1 for D (5 bases). Germline lookup yields CDR1 MDHEN and CDR2 SYDVKM. CDR3 length: 15 amino acids. With 4 bases removed from V and 2 bases from J, the gap between germline ends came to 15 bases. The CDR3 DNA reads TGTGCCAGCAGTTCCCCGGCAGGGCGAACCTACGAGCAGTACTTC. Translation gives CASSSPAGRTYEQYF.

V is TRBV18 and J is TRBJ2-5; possible D gene TRBD2, 6 bases. The V end was cut by 3 bases, the J end by 1 base, with 9 bases between. The CDR3 is 14 residues long. Germline V gives CDR1 KGHSH, CDR2 LQKENI. The CDR3 spells CASSPEGGQETQYF. CDR3 nucleotide sequence: TGTGCCAGCTCACCGGAGGGTGGCCAAGAGACCCAGTACTTC. The variable domain in full, with the rest retrieved from reference TRBV18 and TRBJ2-5, is NAGVMQNPRHLVRRRGQEARLRCSPMKGHSHVYWYRQLPEEGLKFMVYLQKENIIDESGMPKERFSAEFPKEGPSILRIQQVVRGDSAAYFCASSPEGGQETQYFGPGTRLLVL.

This clone was counted once. This chain joins TRBV7-8 and TRBJ1-5, with 9 bases matching TRBD1. CDR3 length equals 20 residues. The J segment lost 2 bases and the V segment lost 4 bases, leaving 18 bases of the junction unmatched. Germline CDR1 reads SGHVS; CDR2 reads FQNEAQ. The CDR3 spells CASSSNRHPGTGIGNQPQHF. The CDR3 DNA reads as TGTGCCAGCAGCTCAAACCGACACCCGGGGACAGGGATCGGCAATCAGCCCCAGCATTTT.

This chain connects TRBV6-4 to TRBJ2-3; 10 bases agree with TRBD1. This CDR3 is built from 18 residues. From germline, CDR1 is MRHNA and CDR2 SNTAGT. V lost 2 bases, J lost 1 base, and 9 bases stayed unmatched. In DNA form, the CDR3 reads TGTGCCAGCAGTGACAATCCCTCCGGGACAGGGGGCACAGATACGCAGTATTTT. This gives the protein CASSDNPSGTGGTDTQYF.

V usage is TRBV18 and J usage is TRBJ1-3; D is unclear. The V gene lost 1 base and the J gene lost 0 bases, with 10 bases spanning the gap. This CDR3 contains 16 residues. CDR1 and CDR2 from the germline V gene are KGHSH and LQKENI. As DNA, the CDR3 is TGTGCCAGCTCACCACAAGCGGTGATCTCTGGAAACACCATATATTTT. Its protein is CASSPQAVISGNTIYF.

The genes are TRBV9 and TRBJ2-3; 14 nucleotides align to TRBD2. Germline assignment: CDR1 SGDLS and CDR2 YYNGEE. V lost 3 bases and J lost 6; bases outside the gene matches: 9. The CDR3 is 17 amino acids. For the CDR3, the DNA is TGTGCCAGCAGCGCCGGACTAGCGGGGGGCCTAAGGGATACGCAGTATTTT. Its protein product is CASSAGLAGGLRDTQYF.

V and J are TRBV6-2 or TRBV6-3 and TRBJ2-3; the D gene is possibly TRBD2 (6 bases). The CDR3 runs 15 residues. Trimming left V 0 bases short and J 2 bases short, with 9 bases between. Germline V gene lookup returns CDR1 MNHEY and CDR2 SVGEGT. The CDR3 protein is CASSYSGLNTDTQYF. For the CDR3, the DNA is TGTGCCAGCAGTTACTCAGGACTAAACACAGATACGCAGTATTTT.

The chain combines TRBV30 with TRBJ1-5, with 10 bases fitting TRBD1. The ends lost 1 base at V and 4 bases at J; junction bases unmatched: 10. The germline CDR1 and CDR2 sequences are GTSNPN and SVGIG (reference sequence). This CDR3 has 17 residues. CDR3 coding DNA: TGTGCCTGGAGTGAGGGGGTCGGACAGGGGGTTAATCAGCCCCAGCATTTT. Translated, it gives CAWSEGVGQGVNQPQHF.

Here the CDR3 reads CASRALGGGGNTQYF. The CDR3 DNA sequence: TGTGCCAGCAGAGCGCTTGGTGGGGGGGGTAATACGCAGTATTTT. The J gene is TRBJ2-3, the V gene TRBV7-2; 7 bases line up with TRBD2. In germline, CDR1 is SGHTA, CDR2 FQGNSA. The CDR3 is 15 residues long. Germline trimming cut 6 bases from V and 7 bases from J; bases unmatched to any gene: 13.

The chain couples TRBV5-8 to TRBJ2-7; D gene unclear. The CDR3 is made up of 13 amino acids. CDR1 and CDR2 from the germline V gene are SGHTS and YDEGEE. The V end was cut by 9 bases, the J end by 2 bases, with 15 bases between. As DNA, the CDR3 is TGTGCCACAACGACACGAGCCGCCTACGAGCAGTACTTC. It yields the protein CATTTRAAYEQYF.

The V call is TRBV5-4, the J call TRBJ1-2; TRBD1 agrees at 7 bases. The V gene end was trimmed by 4 bases and the J gene end by 4 bases; junction bases not matched to a gene: 10. CDR1 is SGHNT and CDR2 is YYREEE in the germline V gene (reference sequence). The CDR3 is made up of 15 amino acids. The CDR3 spells CASSPRDSSPYGYTF. The CDR3 bases are TGTGCCAGCAGCCCCCGGGACAGTTCCCCCTATGGCTACACCTTC.

V and J are TRBV6-5 and TRBJ1-2; possibly TRBD1 for D (5 bases). There are 15 residues in the CDR3. Per germline, CDR1 MNHEY and CDR2 SVGAGI. Between the trimmed V and J ends, which lost 6 bases and 8 bases, there was a span of 22 bases. The CDR3 spells CASSSRPGELSGYTF. CDR3 DNA: TGTGCCAGCAGCTCGAGACCGGGGGAGCTATCGGGCTACACCTTC.

The chain joins TRBV7-6 to TRBJ2-2, with TRBD2 matching 9 bases. CDR3 length: 14 amino acids. The ends lost 6 bases at V and 6 bases at J; junction bases unmatched: 5. CDR1 SGHVS and CDR2 FNYEAQ come from the germline V gene. Written as DNA, the CDR3 is TGTGCCAGCAGAAACATAGCGGGGGCCGGGGAGCTGTTTTTT. It encodes CASRNIAGAGELFF.

This clone was seen just once. The chain employs TRBV28 and TRBJ2-7, with 8 bases identical to TRBD1. V lost 4 bases to trimming and J lost 0 bases; unmatched junction nucleotides: 5. Looked up from germline, CDR1 is MDHEN and CDR2 is SYDVKM. The CDR3 runs 15 residues. The CDR3 DNA reads as TGTGCCAGCAGTTCCAGGGACAGGAACTCCTACGAGCAGTACTTC. It codes for CASSSRDRNSYEQYF.